The rows below give T cell receptor beta chains drawn from one sample of a study of blood T cell repertoires in COVID-19. Using immunoSEQ multiplex PCR, the repertoire was profiled, and TCRdb retains in-frame clones only, with some absent. The data show about 120,000 clones, roughly 90% seen once. Sequenced input: peripheral blood. The origin of the receptors is an older woman with COVID-19, enrolled during active disease. Both conserved end residues are part of each CDR3. The D gene is left open where the match is weak. Rows may omit the clone size; those that give it use once, few, many or a size class.

cdr3_length d_call clone_size j_call v_call cdr3_nt cdr3_aa
18 TRBD2 NA TRBJ2-2 TRBV27 TGTGCCAGCAGTTTTTTCCCCCTGCGGGGGGGCAACACCGGGGAGCTGTTTTTT CASSFFPLRGGNTGELFF
16 NA few TRBJ2-7 TRBV18 TGTGCCAGCTCACCACCGGTAGGACAGCTCTCTTACGAGCAGTACTTC CASSPPVGQLSYEQYF
12 NA NA TRBJ2-5 TRBV6-5 TGTGCCAGCACACAAAACCAAGAGACCCAGTACTTC CASTQNQETQYF
12 NA NA TRBJ2-7 TRBV12-3/TRBV12-4 TGTGCCGGACGCGGGGACCCCTACGAGCAGTACTTC CAGRGDPYEQYF
16 NA NA TRBJ1-4 TRBV19 TGTGCCAGTAGGTTCTTAGCCCAGGGGCGGTCGGAAAAACTGTTTTTT CASRFLAQGRSEKLFF
13 TRBD1 NA TRBJ2-2 TRBV19 TGTGCCAGTCGGGACAGGTCAACCGGGGAGCTGTTTTTT CASRDRSTGELFF
16 TRBD2 NA TRBJ2-5 TRBV6-6 TGTGCCAGCACCCCCATGTCCGGGGGGGACCAAGAGACCCAGTACTTC CASTPMSGGDQETQYF
11 NA NA TRBJ1-3 TRBV5-1 TGCGCCAGCAGCTTGGACGGCACCATATATTTT CASSLDGTIYF
14 NA once TRBJ1-1 TRBV19 TGTGCCAGTAGTATAGAGCACAGCGGCTATGAAGCTTTCTTT CASSIEHSGYEAFF
13 TRBD1 NA TRBJ1-5 TRBV6-2/TRBV6-3 TGTGCCAGCAGTGGGACAGGGGTTCAGCCCCAGCATTTT CASSGTGVQPQHF
14 NA NA TRBJ1-5 TRBV6-2/TRBV6-3 TGTGCCAGCAGTTACGGGGCAGGGGCTCAGCCCCAGCATTTT CASSYGAGAQPQHF
14 TRBD2 NA TRBJ2-7 TRBV5-1 TGCGCCAGCAGCTTGCGACTAGCGGGGGTTGAGCAGTACTTC CASSLRLAGVEQYF
17 TRBD1 NA TRBJ1-2 TRBV10-3 TGTGCCACCGTCCCGGGACAGAGTCTATCCTTGAACTATGGCTACACCTTC CATVPGQSLSLNYGYTF
14 NA NA TRBJ2-1 TRBV7-2 TGTGCCAGCAGCCCTCGACGCGGGTTTGGTGAGCAGTTCTTC CASSPRRGFGEQFF
15 NA NA TRBJ1-2 TRBV3-1/TRBV3-2 TGTGCCAGCAGCCAAGTGGGGGGATCGACCTATGGCTACACCTTC CASSQVGGSTYGYTF
12 NA NA TRBJ1-5 TRBV7-9 TGTGCCAGCAGCTCCCCTTCTCAGCCCCAGCATTTT CASSSPSQPQHF
15 TRBD1 NA TRBJ1-1 TRBV5-1 TGCGCCAGCAGCTTGGCCACAGACAGGGGTGGTGAAGCTTTCTTT CASSLATDRGGEAFF
14 TRBD1 NA TRBJ2-7 TRBV5-1 TGCGCCAGCAGCTGGGACAGGGCTTCCTACGAGCAGTACTTC CASSWDRASYEQYF
17 TRBD2 NA TRBJ2-1 TRBV24-1 TGTGCCACCAGTGATTCACTACTAGCGGGGGCCAATAATGAGCAGTTCTTC CATSDSLLAGANNEQFF
15 TRBD1 NA TRBJ2-2 TRBV18 TGTGCCAGCTCCGGGGACAGGAGGAACACCGGGGAGCTGTTTTTT CASSGDRRNTGELFF
14 NA few TRBJ1-6 TRBV9 TGTGCCAGCAGCGTAGAGGGGAATAATTCACCCCTCCACTTT CASSVEGNNSPLHF
13 NA few TRBJ1-3 TRBV29-1 TGCAGCGTTGGCGGGGCAGTAGGAAACACCATATATTTT CSVGGAVGNTIYF
15 TRBD1 NA TRBJ1-6 TRBV4-3 TGCGCCAGCAGCCAAGTGGGGACAGGAAATTCACCCCTCCACTTT CASSQVGTGNSPLHF
12 TRBD1 NA TRBJ1-3 TRBV12-3/TRBV12-4 TGTGCCAGCAGTCTACAGACAGGGGCCATATATTTT CASSLQTGAIYF
14 NA NA TRBJ1-2 TRBV4-1 TGCGCCAGCAGCCAAGCGACGGGGGTCTATGGCTACACCTTC CASSQATGVYGYTF
13 NA NA TRBJ1-1 TRBV19 TGTGCCAGCCGCCCCCAGGGTGGCACTGAAGCTTTCTTT CASRPQGGTEAFF
16 TRBD2 NA TRBJ2-3 TRBV6-5 TGTGCCAGCAGTTACTCGGCGGGGGGTGGCACAGATACGCAGTATTTT CASSYSAGGGTDTQYF
15 TRBD2 NA TRBJ2-3 TRBV10-3 TGTGCCATCAGAACCCTAGCGGGGGCCACAGATACGCAGTATTTT CAIRTLAGATDTQYF
17 TRBD2 NA TRBJ2-1 TRBV7-9 TGTGCCAGCAGCCTGCGCCGACTAGCGGAGAAATACAATGAGCAGTTCTTC CASSLRRLAEKYNEQFF
13 TRBD2 NA TRBJ2-7 TRBV5-5 TGTGCCAGCAGCTTGCAGACTAGCAGTGAGCAGTACTTC CASSLQTSSEQYF
15 NA NA TRBJ1-2 TRBV11-2 TGTGCCAGCAACTTAGTCCCGCAGGGTGCCTATGGCTACACCTTC CASNLVPQGAYGYTF
17 TRBD1 NA TRBJ1-1 TRBV5-1 TGCGCCAGCAGCTTATTCGGGACAGGGGTCGGGAACACTGAAGCTTTCTTT CASSLFGTGVGNTEAFF
15 NA NA TRBJ2-6 TRBV5-1 TGCGCCAGCGCCACCCTAGCCTCAGGGGCCAACGTCCTGACTTTC CASATLASGANVLTF
15 TRBD2 NA TRBJ2-5 TRBV11-3 TGTGCCAGCAGCTTAGTCGCGGGGGAGGGAGAGACCCAGTACTTC CASSLVAGEGETQYF
15 TRBD1 NA TRBJ1-2 TRBV7-9 TGTGCCAGCAGCGAAAGTGGGACAGGGGGCAGGGGCTACACCTTC CASSESGTGGRGYTF
19 TRBD1 NA TRBJ1-2 TRBV7-9 TGTGCCAGCAGCCCACCCGAGGGGACCAGGGGGCGACTCTCCGATGGCTACACCTTC CASSPPEGTRGRLSDGYTF
15 NA NA TRBJ1-4 TRBV2 TGTGCCAGCAGATCAGCCCCAGGGGATAATGAAAAACTGTTTTTT CASRSAPGDNEKLFF
13 NA NA TRBJ1-1 TRBV4-2 TGTGCCAGCAGCCAAGTAGCGGACACTGAAGCTTTCTTT CASSQVADTEAFF
14 TRBD1 NA TRBJ2-7 TRBV9 TGTGCCAGCACCACAGGGACAGGGCCCTACGAGCAGTACTTC CASTTGTGPYEQYF
13 NA NA TRBJ2-3 TRBV2 TGTGCCAGCTCTAGCGCTTTCACAGATACGCAGTATTTT CASSSAFTDTQYF
12 TRBD1 NA TRBJ1-1 TRBV25-1 TGTGCCAGCAGTGAGACAGGGTCTGGCGCTTTCTTT CASSETGSGAFF
15 NA NA TRBJ2-3 TRBV29-1 TGCAGCGTTGAAGACCAACCTGGGGCCACAGATACGCAGTATTTT CSVEDQPGATDTQYF
15 TRBD1 NA TRBJ2-3 TRBV5-1 TGCGCCAGCAGCTTGGCGGGACAGACTGCAGATACGCAGTATTTT CASSLAGQTADTQYF
11 NA NA TRBJ1-2 TRBV2 TGTGCCAGCTCCTATTCCTATGGCTACACCTTC CASSYSYGYTF
19 TRBD1 NA TRBJ1-5 TRBV2 TGTGCCAGCAGTGACCTGGACAGGGGCGGGTTTTATAGCAATCAGCCCCAGCATTTT CASSDLDRGGFYSNQPQHF
14 NA NA TRBJ1-2 TRBV6-5 TGTGCCAGCCTACCCACTGACAAGCCTGGTGGCTACACCTTC CASLPTDKPGGYTF
15 TRBD1 NA TRBJ1-5 TRBV18 TGTGCCAGCTCACCATCCACAGGGGGCAATCAGCCCCAGCATTTT CASSPSTGGNQPQHF
14 NA NA TRBJ1-5 TRBV5-5 TGTGCCAGCAGCTTCGACAGTTTCAATCAGCCCCAGCATTTT CASSFDSFNQPQHF
13 TRBD1 NA TRBJ1-5 TRBV10-2 TGCGCCAGCAGTGGACAGGGAAATCAGCCCCAGCATTTT CASSGQGNQPQHF
9 NA NA TRBJ1-2 TRBV10-1 TGCGCCAGCGACAATGGCTACACCTTC CASDNGYTF
14 NA NA TRBJ2-2 TRBV19 TGTGCCAGTAGTATCAGCGCGAACACCGGGGAGCTGTTTTTT CASSISANTGELFF
14 TRBD1 few TRBJ2-7 TRBV15 TGTGCCACCAGCAGAGAATGGGACGCAGGGGGGCAGTACTTC CATSREWDAGGQYF
16 NA NA TRBJ2-3 TRBV21-1 TGTGCCAGCAGCAAAGTGCCACAGCTGAGCACAGATACGCAGTATTTT CASSKVPQLSTDTQYF
15 TRBD2 NA TRBJ2-2 TRBV5-4 TGTGCCAGCAGCCCGGGACTAGCGGGCACCGGGGAGCTGTTTTTT CASSPGLAGTGELFF
15 NA NA TRBJ2-2 TRBV4-3 TGCGCCAGCAGCCAAGAATATAGCTATACCGGGGAGCTGTTTTTT CASSQEYSYTGELFF